Listed below are T cell receptor beta chains from one sample, sequenced in a study of blood T cell repertoires in COVID-19. The table came from immunoSEQ multiplex PCR; TCRdb's copy has only in-frame clones and leaves some out. The profile shows a few hundred thousand clones, approximately 90% of them singletons. The sequenced sample was peripheral blood. The receptors were gathered from a man aged 25 to 40 with acute or convalescent COVID-19. Both conserved end residues are part of each CDR3. The D gene is left open where the match is weak. Only some rows state a clone size, as once, few, many or a class for expanded clones.

.	TRBV3-1/TRBV3-2	TRBJ1-5	few	TGTGCCAGCAGTTCGGGAGGACAGCCCCAGCATTTT	CASSSGGQPQHF
.	TRBV6-1	TRBJ1-2	.	TGTGCCAGCAGTGAAGCTTCCGGGGATAATGGCTACACCTTC	CASSEASGDNGYTF
.	TRBV11-3	TRBJ2-3	.	TGTGCCAGCAGCTTCGGCGGGAGCACAGATACGCAGTATTTT	CASSFGGSTDTQYF
.	TRBV4-1	TRBJ1-1	.	TGCGCCAGCAGCCAAGAGGCCTTGGTCGGGGAATGGAACACTGAAGCTTTCTTT	CASSQEALVGEWNTEAFF
.	TRBV5-4	TRBJ2-7	once	TGTGCCAGCAGCCCTCCCGGGGTTGGGGAGCAGTACTTC	CASSPPGVGEQYF
.	TRBV30	TRBJ2-1	.	TGTGCCTGGAGTGTACATAATGAGCAGTTCTTC	CAWSVHNEQFF
TRBD1	TRBV19	TRBJ1-4	.	TGTGCCAGTAGTACCGACAGGGGAGAAAAACTGTTTTTT	CASSTDRGEKLFF
.	TRBV3-1/TRBV3-2	TRBJ1-1	once	TGTGCCAGCAGCCAAGATAGGGGTCCGAGGAACACTGAAGCTTTCTTT	CASSQDRGPRNTEAFF
.	TRBV13	TRBJ1-2	.	TGTGCCAGCAGCTTAGGCCGCGGCAGGGGATATGGCTACACCTTC	CASSLGRGRGYGYTF
TRBD2	TRBV7-7	TRBJ2-1	.	TGTGCTAGCAGCTTAGCAGCGGGGGAAAATTATGAGCAGTTCTTC	CASSLAAGENYEQFF
.	TRBV19	TRBJ2-7	once	TGTGCCAGTAGTATCCAGTCAGGGGTAAACGAGCAGTACTTC	CASSIQSGVNEQYF
TRBD1	TRBV5-4	TRBJ2-3	many	TGTGCCAGCAAGGTCAGGACAGGGGTGACAGATACGCAGTATTTT	CASKVRTGVTDTQYF
TRBD1	TRBV5-8	TRBJ1-4	.	TGTGCCAGCAGCTTTGGGACAGGGGGGACTAATGAAAAACTGTTTTTT	CASSFGTGGTNEKLFF
.	TRBV5-1	TRBJ1-1	.	TGCGCCAGCAGCTTGGTCTCGGGTACTGAAGCTTTCTTT	CASSLVSGTEAFF
.	TRBV7-8	TRBJ2-7	.	TGTGCCAGCAGCCCGACGGGTAGGGGTTCCTACGAGCAGTACTTC	CASSPTGRGSYEQYF
TRBD1	TRBV19	TRBJ1-2	.	TGTGCCAGTAGTATATCGGGACAGTACTCTTATGGCTACACCTTC	CASSISGQYSYGYTF
.	TRBV7-2	TRBJ2-3	.	TGTGCCAGCAGCTTTTCCAGAAAGGGGCCGACCGGTGATACGCAGTATTTT	CASSFSRKGPTGDTQYF
TRBD2	TRBV5-1	TRBJ2-2	once	TGCGCCAGCAGCACCGGGACTAGCGGGACGGCCGGGGAGCTGTTTTTT	CASSTGTSGTAGELFF
.	TRBV28	TRBJ1-6	.	TGTGCCACCCACACCCTTTCACCCCTCCACTTT	CATHTLSPLHF
.	TRBV28	TRBJ1-2	.	TGTGCCAGCAGTTTATGGGGGCAGACCTATGGCTACACCTTC	CASSLWGQTYGYTF
.	TRBV29-1	TRBJ1-3	once	TGCAGCGTTGAAGGGGCCTCTGGAAACACCATATATTTT	CSVEGASGNTIYF
.	TRBV5-8	TRBJ1-5	.	TGTGCCAGCAGCTTGCGGGGTGGTGGCAATCAGCCCCAGCATTTT	CASSLRGGGNQPQHF